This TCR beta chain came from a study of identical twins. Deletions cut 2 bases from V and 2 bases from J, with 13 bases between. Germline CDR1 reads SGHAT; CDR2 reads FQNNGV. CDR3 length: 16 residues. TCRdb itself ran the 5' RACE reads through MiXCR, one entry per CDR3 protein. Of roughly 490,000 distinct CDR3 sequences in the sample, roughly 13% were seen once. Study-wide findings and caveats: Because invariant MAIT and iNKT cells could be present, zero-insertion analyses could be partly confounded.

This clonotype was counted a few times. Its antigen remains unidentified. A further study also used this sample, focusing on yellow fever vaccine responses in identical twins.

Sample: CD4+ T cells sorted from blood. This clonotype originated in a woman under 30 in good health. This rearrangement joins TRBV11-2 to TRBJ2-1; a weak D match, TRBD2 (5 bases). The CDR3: CASSLSTRVPYNEQFF. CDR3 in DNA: TGTGCCAGCAGCTTATCGACGCGGGTTCCCTACAATGAGCAGTTCTTC.